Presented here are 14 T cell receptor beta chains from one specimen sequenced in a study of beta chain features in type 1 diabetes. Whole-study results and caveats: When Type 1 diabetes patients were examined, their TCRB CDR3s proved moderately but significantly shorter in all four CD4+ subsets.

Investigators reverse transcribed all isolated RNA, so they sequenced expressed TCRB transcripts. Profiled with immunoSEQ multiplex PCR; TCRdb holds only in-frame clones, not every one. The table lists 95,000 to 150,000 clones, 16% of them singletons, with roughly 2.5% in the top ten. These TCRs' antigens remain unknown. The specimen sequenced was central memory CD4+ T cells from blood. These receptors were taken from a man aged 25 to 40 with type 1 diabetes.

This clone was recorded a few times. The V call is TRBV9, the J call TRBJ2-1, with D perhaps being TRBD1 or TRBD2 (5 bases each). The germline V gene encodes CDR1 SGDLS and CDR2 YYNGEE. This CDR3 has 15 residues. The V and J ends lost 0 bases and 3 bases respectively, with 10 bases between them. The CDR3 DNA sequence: TGTGCCAGCAGCGTAGGGGGGTTTGACTACAATGAGCAGTTCTTC. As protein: CASSVGGFDYNEQFF.

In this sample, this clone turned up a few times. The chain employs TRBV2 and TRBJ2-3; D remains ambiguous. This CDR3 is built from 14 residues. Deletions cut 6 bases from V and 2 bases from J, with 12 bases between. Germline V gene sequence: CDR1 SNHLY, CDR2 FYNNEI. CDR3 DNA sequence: TGTGCCAGCAGGCGGCGACCAATCACAGATACGCAGTATTTT. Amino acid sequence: CASRRRPITDTQYF.

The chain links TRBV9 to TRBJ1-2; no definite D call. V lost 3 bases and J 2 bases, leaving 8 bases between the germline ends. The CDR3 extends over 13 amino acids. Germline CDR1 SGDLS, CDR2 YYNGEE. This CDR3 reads CASSELQNYGYTF. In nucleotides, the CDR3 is TGTGCCAGCAGCGAGCTACAGAACTATGGCTACACCTTC.

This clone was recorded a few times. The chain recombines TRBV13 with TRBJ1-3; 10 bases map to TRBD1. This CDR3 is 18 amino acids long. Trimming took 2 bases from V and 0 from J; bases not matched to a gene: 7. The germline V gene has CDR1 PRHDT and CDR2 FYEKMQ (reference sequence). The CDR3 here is CASSLPRQGAHSGNTIYF. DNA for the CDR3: TGTGCCAGCAGCTTACCCCGACAGGGGGCTCACTCTGGAAACACCATATATTTT.

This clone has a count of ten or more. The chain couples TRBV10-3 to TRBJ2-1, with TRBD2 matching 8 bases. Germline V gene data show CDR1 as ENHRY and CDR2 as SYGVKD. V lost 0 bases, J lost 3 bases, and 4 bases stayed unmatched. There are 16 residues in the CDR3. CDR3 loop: CAISESLAGNYNEQFF. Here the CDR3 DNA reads TGTGCCATCAGTGAGTCCCTAGCGGGTAACTACAATGAGCAGTTCTTC.

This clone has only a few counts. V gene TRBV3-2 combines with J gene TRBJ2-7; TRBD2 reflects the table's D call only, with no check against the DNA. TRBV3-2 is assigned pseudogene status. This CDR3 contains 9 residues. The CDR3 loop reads CASSQDREF. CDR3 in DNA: TGTGCCAGCAGCCAAGATCGGGAGTTC.

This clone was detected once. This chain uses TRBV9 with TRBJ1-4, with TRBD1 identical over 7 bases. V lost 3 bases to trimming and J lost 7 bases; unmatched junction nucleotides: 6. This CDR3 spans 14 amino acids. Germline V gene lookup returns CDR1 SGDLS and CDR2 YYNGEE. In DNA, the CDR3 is TGTGCCAGCAGCGCCGATACAGGGGTTGAAAAACTGTTTTTT. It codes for CASSADTGVEKLFF.

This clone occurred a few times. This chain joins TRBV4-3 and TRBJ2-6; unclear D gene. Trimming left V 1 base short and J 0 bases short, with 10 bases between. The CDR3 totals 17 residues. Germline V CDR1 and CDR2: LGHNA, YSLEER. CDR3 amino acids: CASSQAVGISGANVLTF. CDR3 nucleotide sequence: TGCGCCAGCAGCCAAGCGGTGGGGATCTCTGGGGCCAACGTCCTGACTTTC.

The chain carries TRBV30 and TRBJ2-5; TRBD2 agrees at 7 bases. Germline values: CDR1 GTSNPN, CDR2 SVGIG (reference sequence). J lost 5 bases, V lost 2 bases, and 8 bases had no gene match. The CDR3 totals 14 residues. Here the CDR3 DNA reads TGTGCCTGGAGTAAAAAAACTAGCGTGGAGACCCAGTACTTC. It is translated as CAWSKKTSVETQYF.

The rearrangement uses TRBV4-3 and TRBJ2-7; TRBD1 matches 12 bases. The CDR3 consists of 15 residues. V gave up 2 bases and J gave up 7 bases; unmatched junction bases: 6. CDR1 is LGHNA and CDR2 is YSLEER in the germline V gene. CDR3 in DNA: TGCGCCAGCAGCCAAACCCCGGGACAGGGGGCTGAGCAGTACTTC. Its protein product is CASSQTPGQGAEQYF.

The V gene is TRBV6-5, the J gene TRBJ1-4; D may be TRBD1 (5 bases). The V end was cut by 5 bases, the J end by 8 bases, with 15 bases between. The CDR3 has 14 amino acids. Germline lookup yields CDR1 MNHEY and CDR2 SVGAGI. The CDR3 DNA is TGTGCCAGCAGTCCCCGGGACCGGCAGGAAAAACTGTTTTTT. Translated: CASSPRDRQEKLFF.

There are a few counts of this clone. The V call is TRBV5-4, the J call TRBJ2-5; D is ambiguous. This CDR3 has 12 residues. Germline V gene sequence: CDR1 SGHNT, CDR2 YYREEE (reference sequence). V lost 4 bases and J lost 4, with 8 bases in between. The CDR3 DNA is TGTGCCAGCAGCCTGGTAGGAGAGACCCAGTACTTC. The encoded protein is CASSLVGETQYF.

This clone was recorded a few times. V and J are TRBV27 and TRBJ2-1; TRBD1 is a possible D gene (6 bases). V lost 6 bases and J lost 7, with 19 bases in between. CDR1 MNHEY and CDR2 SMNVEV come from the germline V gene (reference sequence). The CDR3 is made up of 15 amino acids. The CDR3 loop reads CASRGWQGPGNEQFF. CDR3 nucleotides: TGTGCCAGCAGGGGTTGGCAGGGGCCCGGGAATGAGCAGTTCTTC.

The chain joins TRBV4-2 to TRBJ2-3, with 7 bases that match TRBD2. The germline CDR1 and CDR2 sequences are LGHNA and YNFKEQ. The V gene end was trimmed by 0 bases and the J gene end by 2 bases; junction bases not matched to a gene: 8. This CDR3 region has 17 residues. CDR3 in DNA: TGTGCCAGCAGCCAAGATCCTCTAGCGGAACACACAGATACGCAGTATTTT. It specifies CASSQDPLAEHTDTQYF.